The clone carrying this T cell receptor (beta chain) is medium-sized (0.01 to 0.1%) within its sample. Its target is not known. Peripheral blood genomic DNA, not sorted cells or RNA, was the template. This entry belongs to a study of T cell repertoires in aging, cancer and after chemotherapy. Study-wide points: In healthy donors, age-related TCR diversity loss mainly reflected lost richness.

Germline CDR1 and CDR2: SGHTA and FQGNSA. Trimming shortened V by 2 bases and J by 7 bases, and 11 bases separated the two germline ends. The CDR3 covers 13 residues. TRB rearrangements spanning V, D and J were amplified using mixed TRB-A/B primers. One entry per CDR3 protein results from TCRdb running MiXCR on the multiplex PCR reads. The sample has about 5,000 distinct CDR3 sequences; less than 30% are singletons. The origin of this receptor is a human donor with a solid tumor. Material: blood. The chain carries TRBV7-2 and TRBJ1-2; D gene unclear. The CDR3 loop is CASSLLGLVGYTF. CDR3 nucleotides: TGTGCCAGCAGCTTACTGGGTCTCGTTGGCTACACCTTC.